This TCR beta chain is from a study of T-cell reconstitution after alpha-beta-depleted transplantation in children (TCRdb year 2016). About the investigation overall: The study quantitatively tracked T-cell immune reconstitution after TCRalphabeta/CD19-depleted allogeneic hematopoietic cell transplantation in children using TCR repertoire profiling.

Reading from cysteine to phenylalanine, the CDR3 counts 13 amino acids. Just the 39-base CDR3 DNA is kept, in frame starting at base 1. Trimming takes 3 bases from V and 3 bases from J, and the germline ends sit 8 bases apart. Overall results and qualifications from the work: In some patients, the high TCRbeta diversity seen at day 60 was put down to recipient T cells and intrathymic progenitors that had survived conditioning. Apparently early alphabetaT-cell count recovery about two months after transplant reportedly relied on only several hundred rapidly expanded clones derived from non-depleted graft cells. Over the following months the frequencies of hyperexpanded clones went down, and after one year T-cell counts and TCRbeta diversity were mostly credited to newly produced T cells.

Preparation of the library involved PCR. The listed sequencing device is Illumina HiSeq 2500. TCR library preparation used molecular barcoding, with unique molecular identifiers applied to normalize quantification of the TCRbeta repertoire. The public reads were run again by TCRdb, first through fastp at Q25 and then through MiXCR, and only productive beta chains were kept. CDR3 protein duplicates are merged, each entry listing the most common genes and DNA. The sample table lists roughly 300,000 distinct CDR3 sequences, roughly 10% of them with a count of one. About a quarter of the sample is held by the ten biggest clonotypes. The treatment or condition label of this sample denotes: allogeneic hematopoietic cell transplantation with graft depleted of TCRalphabeta T cells and CD19 B cells. The children who served as transplant recipients had been given grafts of TCRalphabeta/CD19-depleted allogeneic hematopoietic cells.

This clonotype was counted many times. Its antigen remains undetermined. The record has no base qualities; no much larger clone is one base away. Here the chain combines TRBV12-3 or TRBV12-4 and TRBJ1-2, with no reliable assignment of the D segment. This clonotype originated in a male patient aged 2 to 10 who had a stem cell transplant for chronic granulomatous disease, so the T cells may come from the graft donor. The material was peripheral blood, obtained 180 days after TCRalphabeta/CD19-depleted stem cell transplant. Here is the DNA: TGTGCCAGCAGTTTTGGGGAGTACTATGGCTACACCTTC. Translated, this is CASSFGEYYGYTF.